The present entry profiles one T cell receptor (beta chain) with its context. Its specificity is not known. The sample is drawn from a study of cytomegalovirus exposure and HLA in healthy donors. Whole-study results and caveats: Follow-up analysis found HLA locus-dependent TCR association rates, highest for DRB1 and lowest for HLA-C.

The primer mix had 60 Vbeta and 13 Jbeta primers. Here immunoSEQ multiplex PCR was the method, and the copy in TCRdb shows in-frame clones only, minus some. The table lists about 170,000 clones, 70% to 80% of them singletons. The V gene lost 4 bases and the J gene lost 5 bases, with 15 bases spanning the gap. This CDR3 spans 15 amino acids. Germline CDR1 and CDR2: SEHNR and FQNEAQ (reference sequence). The sequencing input was PBMCs. The source is a woman aged 25-40 years in good health and CMV-seropositive. This sequence joins TRBV7-9 and TRBJ2-1, with D possibly being TRBD1 (6 bases). The CDR3 sequence: CASSSYRVTNNEQFF. For the CDR3, the DNA is TGTGCCAGCAGCTCCTACAGGGTGACAAACAATGAGCAGTTCTTC.